The clone carrying this TCR beta chain has just one count. Germline V gene data show CDR1 as LNHDA and CDR2 as SQIVND (reference sequence). Between the trimmed V and J ends, which lost 5 bases and 7 bases, there was a span of 11 bases. There are 12 residues in the CDR3. This entry is derived from a study of blood T cell repertoires in COVID-19. At the level of the study: Some COVID-19 samples were acute and others convalescent; all came from the United States, Italy and Spain. Sources were T cells, B-cell-depleted T cells, or PBMCs; the material itself was cDNA or gDNA.

Assay used: immunoSEQ multiplex PCR; TCRdb lists only in-frame clones, some missing. The sample includes hundreds of thousands of clones, approximately 90% seen only once; the top ten take about 0.95%. Participants, roughly 18 to 89 years old, spanned approximately 25 US areas. Contact with a PCR-confirmed or clinician-diagnosed COVID-19 case occurred within 2 weeks of entry. V and J are TRBV19 and TRBJ1-2; weak D call: TRBD1 (5 bases). Sequenced material: PBMCs or T cells enriched from blood (not recorded which). The TCR comes from a man aged 50 or older who had been exposed to COVID-19. CDR3 nucleotide sequence: TGTGCCAGTAGTGGGGGGTACTCTGGCTACACCTTC. It yields the protein CASSGGYSGYTF. The full variable domain, rest sourced from reference TRBV19 and TRBJ1-2, is DGGITQSPKYLFRKEGQNVTLSCEQNLNHDAMYWYRQDPGQGLRLIYYSQIVNDFQKGDIAEGYSVSREKKESFPLTVTSAQKNPTAFYLCASSGGYSGYTFGSGTRLTVV.